The clone carrying this T cell receptor beta chain was seen a few times. The antigen remains undetermined. These data come from a study of glioma-infiltrating T cells after dendritic cell vaccination. CDR1 and CDR2 from the germline V gene are SGHDT and YYEEEE. The CDR3 sequence is 15 residues long. The germline V and J ends were trimmed by 4 bases and 1 base, with 15 bases remaining between them. Study-wide results and caveats: Only a small number of patients had complete blood and tumor samples.

Input was approximately 1.8 ug genomic DNA, or all available if less. Assay: immunoSEQ multiplex PCR; the TCRdb copy retains only in-frame clones and omits some. The table records fewer than 85,000 clones, over 75% of them present only once. Patients had residual fresh-frozen tumor tissue and more than two years of survival data. PBMC sampling occurred before vaccination, two weeks after the third dose, and at progression. This chain uses TRBV5-6 with TRBJ2-7; no clear D. Sequencing used blood, obtained before dendritic cell vaccination. This TCR came from a human donor with glioblastoma. The CDR3 nucleotides read TGTGCCAGCAGCCCAACCAAAGCAGGTTCCTACGAGCAGTACGTC. Residues: CASSPTKAGSYEQYV.